A selection of T cell receptor beta chains follows, all from one sample in a study of early T cells in non-severe SARS-CoV-2 infection. A single record per CDR3 protein comes from TCRdb applying MiXCR to the 5' RACE reads. Found here are approximately 33,000 distinct CDR3 sequences, 5.3% of them singletons; the top ten hold about 27%. The sample consisted of whole blood. The receptors shown here come from an adult who was a healthcare worker with PCR-confirmed SARS-CoV-2 infection or an uninfected control (not recorded which). Each CDR3 is given with its conserved first and last residue. Each record gives: CDR3 length, D gene, J gene, V gene, clone size, CDR3 DNA, CDR3 protein. A D gene is named only where the DNA matches it firmly. Size values are once, few and many counts, or a class for expanded clones, and some rows have none.

length: 14; D: -; J: TRBJ1-4; V: TRBV4-3; size: few; DNA: TGCGCCAGCAGCCAAGAGGCAGGTCCCCAAAAACTGTTTTTT; CDR3: CASSQEAGPQKLFF
length: 13; D: -; J: TRBJ1-5; V: TRBV30; size: medium-sized; DNA: TGTGCCTGGAGTAGGGGAGGGGATCAGCCCCAGCATTTT; CDR3: CAWSRGGDQPQHF
length: 15; D: TRBD1; J: TRBJ1-1; V: TRBV6-1; size: many; DNA: TGTGCCAGCAGTGAAGGGACAGGGCTGGTGACTGAAGCTTTCTTT; CDR3: CASSEGTGLVTEAFF
length: 16; D: TRBD1; J: TRBJ1-1; V: TRBV6-5; size: few; DNA: TGTGCCAGCAGTGCCCGGGACAGGGGGCGCATAACTGAAGCTTTCTTT; CDR3: CASSARDRGRITEAFF
length: 14; D: -; J: TRBJ2-1; V: TRBV12-3/TRBV12-4; size: many; DNA: TGTGCCAGCAGTCTACAGGGCTCCTACAATGAGCAGTTCTTC; CDR3: CASSLQGSYNEQFF
length: 11; D: -; J: TRBJ2-7; V: TRBV10-3; size: many; DNA: TGTGCCATCAGTGACCAGGACGAGCAGTACTTC; CDR3: CAISDQDEQYF
length: 12; D: -; J: TRBJ2-3; V: TRBV24-1; size: many; DNA: TGTGCCACCAGTGATTCCGTCGGTACGCAGTATTTT; CDR3: CATSDSVGTQYF
length: 14; D: -; J: TRBJ2-7; V: TRBV29-1; size: -; DNA: TGCAGCGTCGCTGGACAGACCAACCCCTACGAGCAGTACTTC; CDR3: CSVAGQTNPYEQYF
length: 11; D: -; J: TRBJ2-5; V: TRBV18; size: many; DNA: TGTGCCAGCTCACCAGAAGAGACCCAGTACTTC; CDR3: CASSPEETQYF
length: 13; D: -; J: TRBJ2-4; V: TRBV7-7; size: many; DNA: TGTGCTAGCAGCTTAGGGCAGGGATACATTCAGTACTTC; CDR3: CASSLGQGYIQYF
length: 13; D: -; J: TRBJ1-2; V: TRBV6-2/TRBV6-3; size: -; DNA: TGTGCCAGCAGCCCAGACGGACTCTATGGCTACACCTTC; CDR3: CASSPDGLYGYTF
length: 14; D: TRBD1; J: TRBJ2-1; V: TRBV10-1; size: many; DNA: TGCGCCACCCACCGGGACAGGGCCTACAATGAGCAGTTCTTC; CDR3: CATHRDRAYNEQFF
length: 13; D: TRBD1; J: TRBJ2-3; V: TRBV24-1; size: many; DNA: TGTGCCACCAGTGGGACAGGGAAAGATACGCAGTATTTT; CDR3: CATSGTGKDTQYF
length: 13; D: -; J: TRBJ1-1; V: TRBV12-3/TRBV12-4; size: many; DNA: TGTGCCAGCAAAGGACAGATGAACACTGAAGCTTTCTTT; CDR3: CASKGQMNTEAFF